The 30 T cell receptor beta chains below all came from one sample that was sequenced in a study of cytomegalovirus exposure and HLA in healthy donors (dated by TCRdb to 2017 to 2019). Library prep was done by the immunoSEQ multiplex PCR assay. For the multiplex PCR, a mixture combining 60 forward primers for TCR Vbeta segments and 13 reverse primers for TCR Jbeta segments was used. TCRdb retrieved this table from immuneACCESS and kept in-frame rearrangements only. Not all clones are present; in checked studies, unresolved V genes account for under half, and no reason is known for the remainder. The sample records 25,000 or so clones, approximately 75% of which are singletons. Clones ranked in the top ten supply roughly 4.3% of the sample. Input material: PBMCs. These receptors were collected from a male donor in good health and CMV-seronegative.

The rearrangement joins TRBV4-1 to TRBJ2-7; 7 bases agree with TRBD2. This CDR3 is built from 15 residues. CDR1 and CDR2 (germline): MGHRA, YSYEKL. V shed 0 bases, J shed 3 bases, and the junction held 5 bases outside the gene matches. The CDR3 DNA reads as TGCGCCAGCAGCCAAGATCGGGAGGATTACTACGAGCAGTACTTC. It codes for CASSQDREDYYEQYF.

This sequence joins TRBV7-2 and TRBJ2-7; 10 bases agree with TRBD2. The CDR3 is 15 residues long. After removal of 3 bases from V and 4 bases from J, the junction contained 6 bases not matched to a gene. Germline V gene lookup returns CDR1 SGHTA and CDR2 FQGNSA. CDR3 in amino acids: CASSFLAGEGYEQYF. The CDR3 DNA reads as TGTGCCAGCAGCTTCCTAGCGGGAGAAGGGTACGAGCAGTACTTC.

In this sample, this clone turned up a few times. The chain couples TRBV6-1 to TRBJ1-3; D unclear. The CDR3 totals 13 residues. Trimming left V 6 bases short and J 0 bases short, with 6 bases between. Germline CDR1 MNHNS, CDR2 SASEGT. The CDR3 protein is CASRTTSGNTIYF. The CDR3 DNA reads TGTGCCAGCAGGACTACCTCTGGAAACACCATATATTTT.

This chain's CDR3 is CASSSSTGAGEQYF. The DNA for the CDR3 is TGTGCCAGCAGCTCATCCACAGGGGCAGGGGAGCAGTACTTC. This chain uses TRBV7-2 with TRBJ2-7; 7 bases map to TRBD1. Trimming at V came to 4 bases and at J to 7 bases, leaving 10 bases not matched to a gene. Germline V gene sequence: CDR1 SGHTA, CDR2 FQGNSA. This CDR3 contains 14 residues.

V is TRBV5-1 and J is TRBJ1-2; no clear D gene. Deletions cut 4 bases from V and 5 bases from J, with 12 bases between. The CDR3 sequence is 13 residues long. The V gene's germline CDR1 is SGHRS and CDR2 YFSETQ. In DNA form, the CDR3 reads TGCGCCAGCAGCACCGGTGAGAGGTATGGCTACACCTTC. Encoded protein: CASSTGERYGYTF.

This rearrangement joins TRBV28 to TRBJ2-7; 10 nucleotides align to TRBD2. Germline assignment: CDR1 MDHEN and CDR2 SYDVKM. V shed 3 bases, J shed 4 bases, and the junction held 6 bases outside the gene matches. The CDR3 contains 15 residues. The CDR3: CASSFSSGSQYEQYF. The CDR3 DNA reads TGTGCCAGCAGTTTTTCTAGCGGGAGCCAGTACGAGCAGTACTTC.

The V call is TRBV19, the J call TRBJ2-2, with a possible D match to TRBD2 (5 bases). CDR1 is LNHDA and CDR2 is SQIVND in the germline V gene (reference sequence). The CDR3 consists of 15 residues. V lost 7 bases and J lost 6, with 18 bases in between. The CDR3 reads CASTLRARGAGELFF. The CDR3 bases are TGTGCCAGTACCCTCCGCGCCCGGGGTGCCGGGGAGCTGTTTTTT.

The chain carries TRBV7-3 and TRBJ2-5, with 9 bases matching TRBD1. The DNA matches TRBJ2-7 better at its end, which makes the J call doubtful. The CDR3 spans 14 residues. Germline V gene data show CDR1 as SGHTA and CDR2 as FQGTGA. The CDR3 nucleotides are TGTGCCAGCAGCCCGGGGACAGGGACGTACGAGCAGTACTTC. Translated: CASSPGTGTYEQYF.

This clone has just a few counts. The rearrangement links TRBV9 to TRBJ2-7; D is uncertain. CDR1 is SGDLS and CDR2 is YYNGEE in the germline V gene. The V and J ends lost 0 bases and 0 bases respectively, with 7 bases between them. The CDR3 covers 14 residues. The CDR3 nucleotides are TGTGCCAGCAGCGTAGATCCTAGCTCCTACGAGCAGTACTTC. Translating gives CASSVDPSSYEQYF.

The rearrangement joins TRBV5-1 to TRBJ2-7, with 7 positions matching TRBD1. The V and J ends lost 0 bases and 2 bases, in that order; junction bases with no gene match: 5. Germline V lookup: CDR1 SGHRS, CDR2 YFSETQ. This CDR3 region has 15 residues. CDR3 in DNA: TGCGCCAGCAGCTTGGACAGGGGACCCACCTACGAGCAGTACTTC. It yields the protein CASSLDRGPTYEQYF.

This chain connects TRBV28 to TRBJ2-1; D remains unclear. V gave up 5 bases and J gave up 3 bases, with 8 bases separating them. Germline V lookup: CDR1 MDHEN, CDR2 SYDVKM. This CDR3 is built from 13 residues. CDR3 in amino acids: CASSISSYNEQFF. The CDR3 nucleotides are TGTGCCAGCAGTATTAGCAGCTACAATGAGCAGTTCTTC.

The rearrangement uses TRBV19 and TRBJ2-7; D unclear. Per germline, CDR1 LNHDA and CDR2 SQIVND (reference sequence). Trimming shortened V by 10 bases and J by 2 bases, and 12 bases separated the two germline ends. CDR3 length: 12 amino acids. The CDR3 DNA reads TGTGCCACGTACAGACCTCCCTACGAGCAGTACTTC. The encoded protein is CATYRPPYEQYF.

This clone has a handful of counts. The rearrangement joins TRBV6-5 to TRBJ2-7; 8 nucleotides line up with TRBD1. The CDR3 loop spans 14 amino acids. Germline loops: CDR1 MNHEY, CDR2 SVGAGI. V gave up 8 bases and J gave up 2 bases; unmatched junction bases: 8. The CDR3 region has the DNA TGTGCCAGCGGCGCCCGGACAGGGACCTACGAGCAGTACTTC. Its translation: CASGARTGTYEQYF.

This chain joins TRBV28 and TRBJ2-7; 7 nucleotides align to TRBD2. V lost 3 bases to trimming and J lost 2 bases; unmatched junction nucleotides: 7. From germline, CDR1 is MDHEN and CDR2 SYDVKM. The CDR3 totals 15 residues. The CDR3 DNA reads as TGTGCCAGCAGTTTTGGGGGGGACGGTGCCTACGAGCAGTACTTC. It is translated as CASSFGGDGAYEQYF.

The rearrangement uses TRBV28 and TRBJ1-4; 10 bases align to TRBD1. J was trimmed by 4 bases and V by 4 bases; bases with no gene match: 9. This CDR3 is built from 17 residues. Per the germline V gene, CDR1 is MDHEN and CDR2 is SYDVKM. The CDR3 region is CASSSAPGTGVNEKLFF. Written as DNA, the CDR3 is TGTGCCAGCAGTTCAGCCCCCGGGACAGGGGTTAATGAAAAACTGTTTTTT.

The chain links TRBV18 to TRBJ2-1; 10 bases are a match to TRBD2. V lost 6 bases to trimming and J lost 3 bases; unmatched junction nucleotides: 8. Germline V lookup: CDR1 KGHSH, CDR2 LQKENI. There are 16 residues in the CDR3. The CDR3 here is CASSGTAGGFYNEQFF. CDR3 in DNA: TGTGCCAGCTCTGGTACAGCGGGAGGGTTCTACAATGAGCAGTTCTTC.

This clone was recorded once. The chain links TRBV7-6 to TRBJ1-5; TRBD1 matches at 9 bases. V shed 2 bases and J 2 bases; nucleotides not matched to a gene: 16. CDR1 and CDR2 from the germline V gene are SGHVS and FNYEAQ. There are 20 residues in the CDR3. The CDR3 nucleotides read TGTGCCAGCAGCTTACTTTCTCCGTTGGGGGGGGACAGGGGCAATCAGCCCCAGCATTTT. As protein: CASSLLSPLGGDRGNQPQHF.

The rearrangement joins TRBV28 to TRBJ2-7; perhaps TRBD1 as D (6 bases). V lost 2 bases and J 2 bases, leaving 25 bases between the germline ends. The CDR3 is 19 amino acids. Germline lookup yields CDR1 MDHEN and CDR2 SYDVKM. The CDR3 DNA reads as TGTGCCAGCAGTTTAAGTGTAGTAGGGGGATTCGGGGAGACCTACGAGCAGTACTTC. It yields the protein CASSLSVVGGFGETYEQYF.

J is TRBJ2-2 and V is TRBV5-1; D is unresolved. Trimming left V 0 bases short and J 1 base short, with 10 bases between. The germline V gene has CDR1 SGHRS and CDR2 YFSETQ. The CDR3 is 16 amino acids. The CDR3 here is CASSLASVMNTGELFF. For the CDR3, the DNA is TGCGCCAGCAGCTTGGCCTCGGTAATGAACACCGGGGAGCTGTTTTTT.

The chain has TRBV7-9 and TRBJ2-7, with TRBD2 matching 9 bases. The junction had 6 bases not matched to a gene; V was cut back by 3 bases and J by 0 bases. Germline CDR1 and CDR2: SEHNR and FQNEAQ (reference sequence). The length of the CDR3 is 16 residues. The CDR3 reads CASSFGGGGDSYEQYF. CDR3 sequence (DNA): TGTGCCAGCAGCTTTGGCGGGGGGGGCGACTCCTACGAGCAGTACTTC.

The rearrangement joins TRBV9 to TRBJ1-5; a weak D match, TRBD1 (5 bases). The germline V gene encodes CDR1 SGDLS and CDR2 YYNGEE. Trimming took 4 bases from V and 7 from J, leaving 15 bases between them. The CDR3 spans 14 residues. CDR3 bases: TGTGCCAGCAGCCGAGGGACTTCAGGACAGCCCCAGCATTTT. Its protein is CASSRGTSGQPQHF.

This clone was seen a handful of times. This chain uses TRBV7-2 with TRBJ1-4, with 8 positions matching TRBD1. The CDR3 totals 13 residues. Trimming cost V 5 bases and J 6 bases; bases outside gene matches: 2. From germline, CDR1 is SGHTA and CDR2 FQGNSA. The CDR3 reads CASSQTGDEKLFF. In nucleotides, the CDR3 is TGTGCCAGCAGCCAGACAGGGGATGAAAAACTGTTTTTT.

The rearrangement links TRBV28 to TRBJ1-2, with unresolved D. V shed 2 bases and J shed 8 bases, with 9 bases lying between them. In germline, CDR1 is MDHEN, CDR2 SYDVKM. This CDR3 has 12 amino acids. The CDR3 nucleotides read TGTGCCAGCAGTTTAGGGCCCGCAGGCTACACCTTC. Its protein product is CASSLGPAGYTF.

The V and J genes are TRBV7-2 and TRBJ2-7; a possible D gene is TRBD1 (6 bases). This CDR3 contains 13 residues. Trimming stripped 2 bases from V and 5 bases from J, with 10 bases between. Germline V gene lookup returns CDR1 SGHTA and CDR2 FQGNSA. The CDR3 here is CASSLYRVNEQYF. The CDR3 coding sequence is TGTGCCAGCAGCTTATACAGGGTCAACGAGCAGTACTTC.

This clone is a singleton in its sample. This rearrangement joins TRBV6-1 to TRBJ2-3, with 7 bases lining up with TRBD2. V dropped 3 bases and J dropped 2; count of bases not matched to a gene: 8. Germline V gene data show CDR1 as MNHNS and CDR2 as SASEGT. The length of the CDR3 is 16 residues. The CDR3 coding sequence is TGTGCCAGCAGTGAGATTGTGGCGGGGGTCACAGATACGCAGTATTTT. This gives the protein CASSEIVAGVTDTQYF.

This chain uses TRBV30 with TRBJ2-5, with a tentative D call TRBD1 (9 bases). Near its end, the DNA agrees better with TRBJ2-7, so the J call may be wrong. Per the germline V gene, CDR1 is GTSNPN and CDR2 is SVGIG (reference sequence). This CDR3 has 13 residues. The chain's CDR3 is CAWIAGQGGEQYF. The CDR3 DNA follows: TGTGCCTGGATAGCGGGACAGGGAGGCGAGCAGTACTTC.

The chain has TRBV28 and TRBJ2-7, with D possibly TRBD1 on 6 matching bases. CDR3 length: 15 residues. V lost 6 bases and J 2 bases, leaving 17 bases between the germline ends. Germline V gene lookup returns CDR1 MDHEN and CDR2 SYDVKM. As DNA, the CDR3 is TGTGCCAGCAGCCCGAGTGGGGGCAGGGCCTACGAGCAGTACTTC. Its protein product is CASSPSGGRAYEQYF.

The V call is TRBV4-2, the J call TRBJ2-7, with 7 bases fitting TRBD1. The CDR3 consists of 15 residues. V shed 3 bases and J 2 bases; nucleotides not matched to a gene: 7. Germline V gene lookup returns CDR1 LGHNA and CDR2 YNFKEQ. CDR3 sequence (DNA): TGTGCCAGCAGCCATGGAGGACAGGCTACCTACGAGCAGTACTTC. Encoded protein: CASSHGGQATYEQYF.

J is TRBJ2-7 and V is TRBV6-5; D might be TRBD1 (5 bases). Germline values: CDR1 MNHEY, CDR2 SVGAGI. The CDR3 sequence is 13 residues long. The V gene lost 4 bases and the J gene lost 6 bases, with 13 bases spanning the gap. CDR3 loop: CASSLKGFGEQYF. As DNA, the CDR3 is TGTGCCAGCAGTTTGAAGGGGTTCGGCGAGCAGTACTTC.

The V call is TRBV6-6, the J call TRBJ1-3; a weak D match, TRBD1 (5 bases). The CDR3 runs 14 residues. Germline loops: CDR1 MNHNY, CDR2 SVGAGI (reference sequence). V lost 4 bases and J 0 bases, leaving 7 bases between the germline ends. DNA for the CDR3: TGTGCCAGCAGTTCAGGGTTCTCTGGAAACACCATATATTTT. Amino acid sequence: CASSSGFSGNTIYF.